The following is a T cell receptor beta chain sequence with its context. The data were obtained in a study of control samples from healthy donors and cancer patients. Trimming took off 6 bases at V and 2 bases at J, with 14 bases between the two ends. Per the germline V gene, CDR1 is SNHLY and CDR2 is FYNNEI. This CDR3 comprises 16 residues. Method: immunoSEQ multiplex PCR; TCRdb's copy keeps in-frame clones and lacks some. The profile shows over 120,000 clones, around 94% of them singletons. What was sequenced was PBMCs. V usage is TRBV2 and J usage is TRBJ2-6, with D perhaps assigned TRBD1 or TRBD2 (7 bases each). The receptor was isolated from a man aged 55 to 69 with colorectal cancer. The CDR3 DNA follows: TGTGCCAGCAGGCTGGGGAGGGGGCCTGGGGCCAACGTCCTGACTTTC. Translating it yields CASRLGRGPGANVLTF.